This passage covers 20 T cell receptor beta chains from one sample sequenced in a study of blood T cell repertoires in COVID-19. The data were produced by immunoSEQ multiplex PCR, yet TCRdb's version contains in-frame clones alone and is incomplete. The sample contains 200,000 to 250,000 clones, around 84% of which appear only once. Sequencing was carried out using peripheral blood. The receptors derive from a man younger than 40 with active or convalescent COVID-19.

The CDR3 loop is CASSFQPRGRNQETQYF. CDR3 nucleotides: TGCGCCAGCAGCTTCCAGCCCAGGGGTAGGAACCAAGAGACCCAGTACTTC. The V gene is TRBV4-1, the J gene TRBJ2-5; D is perhaps TRBD1 (6 bases). From germline, CDR1 is MGHRA and CDR2 YSYEKL. The CDR3 contains 17 residues. The V end lost 5 bases, the J end lost 0 bases, and 19 bases lay between the germline ends.

This clone occurred a few times. The chain couples TRBV13 to TRBJ1-3; TRBD1 agrees at 7 bases. V shed 5 bases and J 4 bases; nucleotides not matched to a gene: 2. Germline V gene sequence: CDR1 PRHDT, CDR2 FYEKMQ (reference sequence). CDR3 length equals 13 residues. The CDR3 loop is CASSEDRGNTIYF. The CDR3 DNA sequence: TGTGCCAGCAGCGAGGACAGGGGAAACACCATATATTTT.

This clone was seen just once. V and J are TRBV18 and TRBJ1-5; D is uncertain. Trimming removed 5 bases at V and 1 base at J, with 12 bases between. The CDR3 has 15 amino acids. The germline V gene has CDR1 KGHSH and CDR2 LQKENI. The CDR3 nucleotides read TGTGCCAGCTCAGCGACACCCCCCAGCAATCAGCCCCAGCATTTT. Protein: CASSATPPSNQPQHF. Based on the CDR3 plus reference TRBV18 and TRBJ1-5, the full variable domain is NAGVMQNPRHLVRRRGQEARLRCSPMKGHSHVYWYRQLPEEGLKFMVYLQKENIIDESGMPKERFSAEFPKEGPSILRIQQVVRGDSAAYFCASSATPPSNQPQHFGDGTRLSIL.

This clone has just a few counts. V is TRBV19 and J is TRBJ2-7; 9 bases are a match to TRBD1. V shed 5 bases and J 7 bases; nucleotides not matched to a gene: 9. In germline, CDR1 is LNHDA, CDR2 SQIVND (reference sequence). The CDR3 extends over 14 amino acids. CDR3 loop: CASSGGQGVREQYF. The CDR3 coding sequence is TGTGCCAGTAGTGGGGGACAGGGAGTGCGGGAGCAGTACTTC.

This clone was found a few times. The chain has TRBV25-1 and TRBJ2-3; a weak D match, TRBD2 (6 bases). Germline V gene lookup returns CDR1 MGHDK and CDR2 SYGVNS. V lost 6 bases, J lost 7 bases, and 14 bases lay in between. This CDR3 comprises 13 residues. The CDR3 DNA reads TGTGCCAGCAGCGGGCTAGCGTTTAATACGCAGTATTTT. It specifies CASSGLAFNTQYF.

V and J are TRBV6-1 and TRBJ2-7; D is perhaps TRBD2 (6 bases). The V and J ends lost 1 base and 5 bases respectively, with 15 bases between them. Germline lookup yields CDR1 MNHNS and CDR2 SASEGT. The CDR3 runs 15 residues. This CDR3 is CASSEDGLPPNEQYF. The CDR3 nucleotides are TGTGCCAGCAGTGAAGACGGACTACCCCCCAACGAGCAGTACTTC.

This clone was picked up a small number of times. V gene TRBV11-2 combines with J gene TRBJ1-1; D possibly corresponds to TRBD1 (6 bases). The germline V gene encodes CDR1 SGHAT and CDR2 FQNNGV. V lost 0 bases and J lost 1, with 12 bases in between. This CDR3 has 16 residues. The chain's CDR3 is CASSLDWGQPNTEAFF. The CDR3 region has the DNA TGTGCCAGCAGCTTAGATTGGGGGCAGCCGAACACTGAAGCTTTCTTT.

V gene TRBV5-1 combines with J gene TRBJ1-5, with a possible D match to TRBD1 (5 bases). The V end lost 4 bases, the J end lost 3 bases, and 17 bases lay between the germline ends. The germline gives CDR1 SGHRS, CDR2 YFSETQ. The CDR3 spans 16 residues. CDR3 loop: CASSPIAGGYNQPQHF. CDR3 in DNA: TGCGCCAGCAGCCCGATCGCCGGGGGTTACAATCAGCCCCAGCATTTT.

The V call is TRBV14, the J call TRBJ1-2; 9 bases match TRBD1. Germline CDR1 SGHDN, CDR2 FVKESK. V gave up 10 bases and J gave up 4 bases; unmatched junction bases: 7. The CDR3 has 13 residues. CDR3 bases: TGTGCCACCCGACAGGGGGGTGGCTATGGCTACACCTTC. Protein: CATRQGGGYGYTF.

V is TRBV15 and J is TRBJ2-7; 9 bases map to TRBD1. V was pared by 1 base and J by 5 bases, with 3 bases of the junction left unmatched. Germline V gives CDR1 LNHNV, CDR2 YYDKDF (reference sequence). This CDR3 is built from 14 residues. The CDR3 is CATSRGGTGHEQYF. The DNA for the CDR3 is TGTGCCACCAGCAGAGGAGGGACAGGGCACGAGCAGTACTTC.

The rearrangement uses TRBV30 and TRBJ1-5, with 11 bases matching TRBD1. V dropped 2 bases and J dropped 1; count of bases not matched to a gene: 4. The CDR3 sequence is 16 residues long. Per germline, CDR1 GTSNPN and CDR2 SVGIG (reference sequence). In nucleotides, the CDR3 is TGTGCCTGGAGTCGGGACAGGGGGGGGAGCAATCAGCCCCAGCATTTT. Its protein product is CAWSRDRGGSNQPQHF.

This sequence joins TRBV28 and TRBJ2-5; 13 positions match TRBD2. With V trimmed by 1 base and J by 2 bases, 16 bases remained unmatched. The germline CDR1 and CDR2 sequences are MDHEN and SYDVKM. This CDR3 region has 21 residues. The CDR3 loop reads CASSLYFRLAGGKPPQETQYF. The DNA for the CDR3 is TGTGCCAGCAGTTTATATTTTCGACTAGCGGGGGGCAAACCCCCACAAGAGACCCAGTACTTC.

The chain carries TRBV28 and TRBJ1-1, with D unresolved. The V gene's germline CDR1 is MDHEN and CDR2 SYDVKM. The CDR3 spans 14 residues. V shed 2 bases and J shed 0 bases, with 7 bases lying between them. CDR3 DNA: TGTGCCAGCAGTTTAGTGAGTATGAACACTGAAGCTTTCTTT. It codes for CASSLVSMNTEAFF.

The V and J genes are TRBV25-1 and TRBJ1-1; TRBD1 aligns across 9 bases. The CDR3 totals 14 residues. After removal of 3 bases from V and 4 bases from J, the junction contained 3 bases not matched to a gene. Looked up from germline, CDR1 is MGHDK and CDR2 is SYGVNS. Here the CDR3 reads CASSETGGSTEAFF. The DNA for the CDR3 is TGTGCCAGCAGTGAGACAGGGGGGAGCACTGAAGCTTTCTTT.

The chain has TRBV3-1 (or the pseudogene TRBV3-2) and TRBJ2-6, with D uncertain. CDR1 and CDR2 (germline): LGHDT, YNNKEL (reference sequence). The V gene lost 1 base and the J gene lost 0 bases, with 13 bases spanning the gap. The CDR3 contains 18 residues. The CDR3 protein is CASSQVGALTSGANVLTF. Written as DNA, the CDR3 is TGTGCCAGCAGCCAAGTTGGTGCACTAACCTCTGGGGCCAACGTCCTGACTTTC.

The chain combines TRBV30 with TRBJ1-3; D possibly corresponds to TRBD1 (5 bases). V was pared by 2 bases and J by 0 bases, with 14 bases between. The CDR3 sequence is 16 residues long. Germline CDR1 is GTSNPN and CDR2 is SVGIG (reference sequence). The CDR3 DNA reads as TGTGCCTGGAGTAGGGGCCTTGATTTCTCTGGAAACACCATATATTTT. Translating it yields CAWSRGLDFSGNTIYF.

This sequence joins TRBV18 and TRBJ2-7, with 8 bases matching TRBD2. Trimming cost V 5 bases and J 5 bases; bases outside gene matches: 8. This CDR3 spans 14 amino acids. Looked up from germline, CDR1 is KGHSH and CDR2 is LQKENI. CDR3 sequence reads: CASSNQGLGNEQYF. The CDR3 region has the DNA TGTGCCAGCTCAAACCAGGGACTAGGGAACGAGCAGTACTTC.

The chain combines TRBV19 with TRBJ1-2, with 9 bases matching TRBD1. V lost 5 bases to trimming and J lost 4 bases; unmatched junction nucleotides: 2. The CDR3 is 13 amino acids. CDR1 is LNHDA, CDR2 SQIVND, per germline (reference sequence). The CDR3 sequence is CASSSTGGYGYTF. The CDR3 DNA is TGTGCCAGTAGTTCGACAGGGGGCTATGGCTACACCTTC.

In its sample, this clone was seen once. The rearrangement uses TRBV5-6 and TRBJ1-2; D unclear. Germline CDR1 SGHDT, CDR2 YYEEEE. The ends were cut back, 1 base at V and 1 base at J, with 8 bases in the middle. The CDR3 sequence is 14 residues long. The CDR3 here is CASSLNGINYGYTF. Written as DNA, the CDR3 is TGTGCCAGCAGCTTGAATGGCATTAACTATGGCTACACCTTC.

The chain employs TRBV6-1 and TRBJ2-7, with D perhaps matching TRBD1 (5 bases). The V gene lost 2 bases and the J gene lost 2 bases, with 10 bases spanning the gap. CDR1 MNHNS and CDR2 SASEGT come from the germline V gene. The CDR3 length is 14 residues. DNA for the CDR3: TGTGCCAGCAGTGAATTTTGGGGCCCCTACGAGCAGTACTTC. Encoded protein: CASSEFWGPYEQYF.